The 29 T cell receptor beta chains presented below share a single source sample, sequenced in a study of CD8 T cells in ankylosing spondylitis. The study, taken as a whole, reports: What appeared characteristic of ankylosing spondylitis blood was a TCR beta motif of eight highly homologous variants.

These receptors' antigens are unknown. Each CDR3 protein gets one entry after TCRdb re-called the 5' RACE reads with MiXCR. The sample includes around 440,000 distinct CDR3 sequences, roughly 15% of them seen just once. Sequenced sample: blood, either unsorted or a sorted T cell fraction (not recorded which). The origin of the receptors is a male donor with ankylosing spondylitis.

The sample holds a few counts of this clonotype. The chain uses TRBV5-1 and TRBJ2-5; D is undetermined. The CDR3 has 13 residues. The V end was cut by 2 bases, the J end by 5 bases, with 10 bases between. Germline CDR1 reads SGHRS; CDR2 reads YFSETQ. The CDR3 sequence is CASSFGYIETQYF. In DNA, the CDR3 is TGCGCCAGCAGCTTTGGCTACATCGAGACCCAGTACTTC.

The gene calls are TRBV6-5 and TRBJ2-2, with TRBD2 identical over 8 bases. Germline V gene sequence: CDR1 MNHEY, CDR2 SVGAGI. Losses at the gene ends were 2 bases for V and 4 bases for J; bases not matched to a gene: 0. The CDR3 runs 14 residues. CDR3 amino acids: CASSYLAGTGELFF. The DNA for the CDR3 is TGTGCCAGCAGTTACCTAGCGGGCACCGGGGAGCTGTTTTTT.

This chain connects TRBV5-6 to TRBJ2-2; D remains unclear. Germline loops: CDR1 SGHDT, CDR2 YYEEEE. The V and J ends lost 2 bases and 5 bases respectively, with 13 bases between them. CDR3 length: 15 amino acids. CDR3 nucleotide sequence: TGTGCCAGCAGCTTTGGCTCCTTGAAGACCGGGGAGCTGTTTTTT. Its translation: CASSFGSLKTGELFF.

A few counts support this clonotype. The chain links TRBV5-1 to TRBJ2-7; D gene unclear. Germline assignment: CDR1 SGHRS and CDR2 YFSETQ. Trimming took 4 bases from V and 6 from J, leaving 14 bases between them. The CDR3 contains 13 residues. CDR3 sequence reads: CASSPLAASEQYF. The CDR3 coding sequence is TGCGCCAGCAGCCCCCTGGCGGCGTCCGAGCAGTACTTC.

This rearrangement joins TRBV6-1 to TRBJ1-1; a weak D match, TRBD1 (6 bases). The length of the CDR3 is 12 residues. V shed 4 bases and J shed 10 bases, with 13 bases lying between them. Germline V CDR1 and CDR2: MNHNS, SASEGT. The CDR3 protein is CASSGGQPVAFF. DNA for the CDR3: TGTGCCAGCAGTGGGGGACAACCTGTAGCTTTCTTT.

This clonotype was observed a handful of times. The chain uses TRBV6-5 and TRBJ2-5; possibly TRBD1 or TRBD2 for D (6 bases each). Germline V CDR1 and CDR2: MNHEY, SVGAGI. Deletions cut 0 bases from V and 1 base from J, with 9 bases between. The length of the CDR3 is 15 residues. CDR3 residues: CASSYSPGAQETQYF. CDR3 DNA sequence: TGTGCCAGCAGTTACTCCCCGGGGGCCCAAGAGACCCAGTACTTC.

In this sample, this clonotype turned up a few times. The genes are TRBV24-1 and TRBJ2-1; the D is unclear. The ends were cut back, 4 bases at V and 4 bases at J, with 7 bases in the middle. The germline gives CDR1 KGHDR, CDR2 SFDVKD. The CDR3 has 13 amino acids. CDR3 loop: CATSDPSYNEQFF. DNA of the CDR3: TGTGCCACCAGTGACCCTTCATACAATGAGCAGTTCTTC.

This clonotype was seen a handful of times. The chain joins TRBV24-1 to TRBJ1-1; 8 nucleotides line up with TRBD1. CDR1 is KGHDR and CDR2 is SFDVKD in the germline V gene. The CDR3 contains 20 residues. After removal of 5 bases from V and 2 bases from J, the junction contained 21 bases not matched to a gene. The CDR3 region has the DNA TGTGCCACCAGTGTAGAGGCATACATCGGCCGGGACAGGCCCAACACTGAAGCTTTCTTT. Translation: CATSVEAYIGRDRPNTEAFF.

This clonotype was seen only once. The CDR3 here is CASLPGDRGYNEQFF. The CDR3 DNA is TGTGCCAGCCTACCCGGGGACCGGGGGTACAATGAGCAGTTCTTC. The chain links TRBV28 to TRBJ2-1; perhaps TRBD2 as D (6 bases). The CDR3 totals 15 residues. V lost 8 bases, J lost 4 bases, and 18 bases lay in between. Germline values: CDR1 MDHEN, CDR2 SYDVKM.

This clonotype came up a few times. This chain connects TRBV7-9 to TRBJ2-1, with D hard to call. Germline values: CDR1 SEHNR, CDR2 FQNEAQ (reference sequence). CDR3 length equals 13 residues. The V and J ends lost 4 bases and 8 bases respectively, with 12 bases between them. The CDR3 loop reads CASSSYSQDEQFF. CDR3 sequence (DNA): TGTGCCAGCAGCTCATACAGCCAGGATGAGCAGTTCTTC.

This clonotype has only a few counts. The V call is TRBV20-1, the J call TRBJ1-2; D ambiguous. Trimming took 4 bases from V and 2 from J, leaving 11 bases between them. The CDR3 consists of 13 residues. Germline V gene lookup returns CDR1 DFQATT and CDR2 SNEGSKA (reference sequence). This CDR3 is CSAKMGGNYGYTF. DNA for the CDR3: TGCAGTGCTAAGATGGGCGGGAACTATGGCTACACCTTC.

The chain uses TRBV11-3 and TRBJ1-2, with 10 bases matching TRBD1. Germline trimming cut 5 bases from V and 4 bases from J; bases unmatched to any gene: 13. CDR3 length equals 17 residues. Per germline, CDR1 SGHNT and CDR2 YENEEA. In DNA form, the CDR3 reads TGTGCCAGCAGCGCTGGACAGGGGGAAAGTGAACGCTATGGCTACACCTTC. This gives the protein CASSAGQGESERYGYTF.

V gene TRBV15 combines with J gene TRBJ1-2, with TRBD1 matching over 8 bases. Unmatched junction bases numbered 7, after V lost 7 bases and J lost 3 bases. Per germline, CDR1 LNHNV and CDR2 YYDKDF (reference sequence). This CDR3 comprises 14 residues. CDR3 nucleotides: TGTGCCACCACACCGGGACAGGAGCACTATGGCTACACCTTC. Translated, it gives CATTPGQEHYGYTF.

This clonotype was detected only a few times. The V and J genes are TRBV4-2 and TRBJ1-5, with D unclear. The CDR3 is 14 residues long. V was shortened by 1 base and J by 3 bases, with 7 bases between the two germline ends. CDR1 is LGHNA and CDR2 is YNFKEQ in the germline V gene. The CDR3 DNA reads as TGTGCCAGCAGCCAAGCGACCGACAATCAGCCCCAGCATTTT. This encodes CASSQATDNQPQHF.

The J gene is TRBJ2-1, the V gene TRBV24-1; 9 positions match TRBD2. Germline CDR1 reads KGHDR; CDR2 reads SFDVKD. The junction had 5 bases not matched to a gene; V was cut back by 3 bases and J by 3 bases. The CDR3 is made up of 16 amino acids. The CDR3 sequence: CATSDPSSGNYNEQFF. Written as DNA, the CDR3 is TGTGCCACCAGTGATCCCTCTAGCGGGAACTACAATGAGCAGTTCTTC.

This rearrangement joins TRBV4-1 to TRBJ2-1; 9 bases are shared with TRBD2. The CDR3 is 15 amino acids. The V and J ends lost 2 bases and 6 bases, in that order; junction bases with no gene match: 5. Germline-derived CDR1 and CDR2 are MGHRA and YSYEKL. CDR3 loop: CASSQPGLAPNEQFF. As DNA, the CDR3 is TGCGCCAGCAGCCAACCGGGACTAGCACCCAATGAGCAGTTCTTC.

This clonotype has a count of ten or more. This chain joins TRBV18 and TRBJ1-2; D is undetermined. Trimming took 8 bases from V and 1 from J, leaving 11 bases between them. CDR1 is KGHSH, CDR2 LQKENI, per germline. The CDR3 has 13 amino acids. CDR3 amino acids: CASSPDGNYGYTF. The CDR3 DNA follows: TGTGCCAGCAGCCCGGACGGTAACTATGGCTACACCTTC. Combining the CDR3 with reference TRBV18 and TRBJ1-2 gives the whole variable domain NAGVMQNPRHLVRRRGQEARLRCSPMKGHSHVYWYRQLPEEGLKFMVYLQKENIIDESGMPKERFSAEFPKEGPSILRIQQVVRGDSAAYFCASSPDGNYGYTFGSGTRLTVV.

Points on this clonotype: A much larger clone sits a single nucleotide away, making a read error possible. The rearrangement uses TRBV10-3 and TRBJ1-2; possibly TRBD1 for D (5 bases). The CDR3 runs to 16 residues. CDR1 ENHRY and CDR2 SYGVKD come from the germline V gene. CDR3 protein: CAISLGGSARDYVYTF. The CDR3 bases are TGTGCCATCAGTCTCGGGGGGTCTGCTCGGGACTATGTCTACACCTTC.

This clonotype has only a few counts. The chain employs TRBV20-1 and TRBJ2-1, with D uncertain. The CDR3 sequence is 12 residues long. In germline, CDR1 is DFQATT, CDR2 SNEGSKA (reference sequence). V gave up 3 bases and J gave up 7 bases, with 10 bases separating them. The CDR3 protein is CSARAIRNEQFF. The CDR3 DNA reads TGCAGTGCTAGGGCGATAAGGAATGAGCAGTTCTTC.

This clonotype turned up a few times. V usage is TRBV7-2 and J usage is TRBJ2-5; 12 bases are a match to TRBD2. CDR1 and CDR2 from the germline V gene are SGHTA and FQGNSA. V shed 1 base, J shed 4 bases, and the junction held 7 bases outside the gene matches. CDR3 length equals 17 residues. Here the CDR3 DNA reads TGTGCCAGCAGCTTAGGGCGACTAGCGGGAGTAGGAGAGACCCAGTACTTC. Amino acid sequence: CASSLGRLAGVGETQYF.

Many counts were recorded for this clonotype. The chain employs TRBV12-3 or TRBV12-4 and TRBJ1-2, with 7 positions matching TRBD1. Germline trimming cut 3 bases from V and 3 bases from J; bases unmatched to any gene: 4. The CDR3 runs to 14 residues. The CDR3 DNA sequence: TGTGCCAGCAGTTTCCGACAGGGATACTATGGCTACACCTTC. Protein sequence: CASSFRQGYYGYTF.

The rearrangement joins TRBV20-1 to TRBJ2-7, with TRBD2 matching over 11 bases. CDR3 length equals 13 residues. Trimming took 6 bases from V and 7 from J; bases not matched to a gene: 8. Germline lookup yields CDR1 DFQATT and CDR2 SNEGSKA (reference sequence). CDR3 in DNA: TGCAGTGCGGTACTAGCGGGGGTGAGTGAGCAGTACTTC. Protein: CSAVLAGVSEQYF.

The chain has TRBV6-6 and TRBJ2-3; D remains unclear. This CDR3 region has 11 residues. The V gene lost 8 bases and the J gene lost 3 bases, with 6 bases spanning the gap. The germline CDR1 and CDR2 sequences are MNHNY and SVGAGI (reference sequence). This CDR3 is CASVGTDTQYF. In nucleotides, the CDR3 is TGTGCCAGCGTAGGAACAGATACGCAGTATTTT.

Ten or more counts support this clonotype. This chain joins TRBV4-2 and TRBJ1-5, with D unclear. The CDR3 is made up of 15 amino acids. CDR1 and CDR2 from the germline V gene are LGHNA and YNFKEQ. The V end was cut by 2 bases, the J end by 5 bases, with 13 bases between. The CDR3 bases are TGTGCCAGCAGCCAAAGTCGGAGTCTGGATCAGCCCCAGCATTTT. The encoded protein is CASSQSRSLDQPQHF.

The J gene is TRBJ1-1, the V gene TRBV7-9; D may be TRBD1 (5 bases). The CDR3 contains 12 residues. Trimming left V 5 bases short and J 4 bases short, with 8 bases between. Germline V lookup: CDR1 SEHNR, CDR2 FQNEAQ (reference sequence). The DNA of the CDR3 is TGTGCCAGCAGCCAGGGTTCCACTGAAGCTTTCTTT. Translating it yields CASSQGSTEAFF. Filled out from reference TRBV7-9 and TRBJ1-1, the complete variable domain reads DTGVSQNPRHKITKRGQNVTFRCDPISEHNRLYWYRQTLGQGPEFLTYFQNEAQLEKSRLLSDRFSAERPKGSFSTLEIQRTEQGDSAMYLCASSQGSTEAFFGQGTRLTVV.

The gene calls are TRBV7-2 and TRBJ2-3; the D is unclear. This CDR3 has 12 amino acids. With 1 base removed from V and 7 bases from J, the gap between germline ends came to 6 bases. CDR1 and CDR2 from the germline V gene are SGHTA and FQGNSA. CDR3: CASSLGPYTQYF. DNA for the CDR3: TGTGCCAGCAGCTTAGGACCGTATACGCAGTATTTT.

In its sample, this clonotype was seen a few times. CDR3 nucleotide sequence: TGCAGTGCTAGATTGCTCGGCCCCCCCGCAGATACGCAGTATTTT. It yields the protein CSARLLGPPADTQYF. This sequence joins TRBV20-1 and TRBJ2-3; D uncertain. Trimming removed 2 bases from V and 4 bases from J, with 16 bases in between. Germline values: CDR1 DFQATT, CDR2 SNEGSKA (reference sequence). The CDR3 runs 15 residues.

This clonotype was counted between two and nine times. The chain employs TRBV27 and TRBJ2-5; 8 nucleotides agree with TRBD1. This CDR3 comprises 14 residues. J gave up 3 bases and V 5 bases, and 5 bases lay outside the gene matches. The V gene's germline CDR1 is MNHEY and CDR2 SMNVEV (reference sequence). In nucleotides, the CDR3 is TGTGCCAGCAGTCCCCAGACAGGGGAAGAGACCCAGTACTTC. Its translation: CASSPQTGEETQYF.

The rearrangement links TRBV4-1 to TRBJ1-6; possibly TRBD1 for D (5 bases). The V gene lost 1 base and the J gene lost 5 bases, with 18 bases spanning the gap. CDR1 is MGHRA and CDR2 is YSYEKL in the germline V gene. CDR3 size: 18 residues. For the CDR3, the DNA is TGCGCCAGCAGCCAAGGAGACAGACTGATAAAAGATAATTCACCCCTCCACTTT. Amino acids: CASSQGDRLIKDNSPLHF.